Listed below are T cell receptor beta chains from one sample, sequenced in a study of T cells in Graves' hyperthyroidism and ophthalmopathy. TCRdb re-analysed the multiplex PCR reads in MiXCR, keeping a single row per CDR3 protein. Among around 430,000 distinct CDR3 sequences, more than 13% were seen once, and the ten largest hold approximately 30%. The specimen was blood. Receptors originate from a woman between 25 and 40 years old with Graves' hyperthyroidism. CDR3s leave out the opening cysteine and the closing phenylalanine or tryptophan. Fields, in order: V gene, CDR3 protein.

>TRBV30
AWRARDKSYEQY
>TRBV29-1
SVGAGARSTEAF
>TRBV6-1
ASSDRGNDGYT
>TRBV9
ASSVTGRAGEQF
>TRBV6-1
ASSNTGNRGSYNEQF
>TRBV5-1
ASGGVPGTFYNEQF
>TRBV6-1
ASPPAF
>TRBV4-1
ASSQGPGGNYGYT
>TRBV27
ASSLSTSQPQH
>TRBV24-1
ATSDPLTGIYGYT
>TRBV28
ASIPGGLVERYEQF
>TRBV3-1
ASSQGSSGAYEQY
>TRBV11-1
ASSWGQGPYEQY
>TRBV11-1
ASREGAATEAF
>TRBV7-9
ASSLVRSSQETQY
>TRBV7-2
ASSLRAAGGYNEQF
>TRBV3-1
ASSHSGGGDEQF
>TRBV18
ASSPSAGGPTGELF
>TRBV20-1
SAGVPGTSRELF
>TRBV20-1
SARDKGQGNTEAF
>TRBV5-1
ASSLLPPPGQETQY
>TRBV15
ATSIRLTSGSPKQETQY
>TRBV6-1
ASRAETNTEAF
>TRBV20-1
SARPEPIRTAYEQY
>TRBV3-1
ASSQVSNEQY
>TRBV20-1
SARTPQAGGSAPDEQF
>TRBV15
ATSRAAEVRETQY
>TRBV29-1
SVVGTEAF
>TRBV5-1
ASRRQGDMNTEAF
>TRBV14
ASSHRLAGSEDTQY
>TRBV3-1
ASSQGTGASEQY
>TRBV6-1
ASSYPIRGQGNEQY
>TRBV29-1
SVDGAGSAYEQY
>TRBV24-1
ATSDSGVSSGYNEQF
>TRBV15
ATSSLGGAGANVLT
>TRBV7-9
ASSSPLGTSVYEQY
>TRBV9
ASSSRPGTGLGAEAF
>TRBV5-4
ASSLSRGGETQY
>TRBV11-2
ASSLALGVGGELF
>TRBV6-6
ASSYSGGEETQY